This T cell receptor (beta chain) emerged from a study of T cell responses to AZD1222 COVID-19 vaccine. The CDR3 is made up of 12 amino acids. V lost 7 bases to trimming and J lost 9 bases, with 15 bases between them. The germline CDR1 and CDR2 sequences are MNHEY and SVGAGI. Only in-frame clones appear in the TCRdb table, and some are missing; sequencing was by immunoSEQ multiplex PCR. The repertoire has 150,000 or so clones, 80% to 90% of them found once; the top ten carry more than 6.5%. This clone was counted a single time. The V gene is TRBV6-5, the J gene TRBJ1-2; no definite D call. Specimen: peripheral blood, collected after recovery from COVID-19. This TCR came from an adult who had recovered from COVID-19. This chain's CDR3 is CASKHIRARYTF. For the CDR3, the DNA is TGTGCCAGCAAACATATTAGAGCGCGCTACACCTTC.